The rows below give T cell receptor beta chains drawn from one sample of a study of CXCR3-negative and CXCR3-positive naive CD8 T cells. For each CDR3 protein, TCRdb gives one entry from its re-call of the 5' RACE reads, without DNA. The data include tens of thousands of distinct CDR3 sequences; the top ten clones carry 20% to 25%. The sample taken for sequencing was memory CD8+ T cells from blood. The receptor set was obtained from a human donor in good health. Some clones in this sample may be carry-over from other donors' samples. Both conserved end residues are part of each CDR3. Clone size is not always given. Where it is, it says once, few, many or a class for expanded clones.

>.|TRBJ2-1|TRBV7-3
CASSPDPTSHNEQFF
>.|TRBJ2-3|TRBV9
CASSGSSSTDTQYF
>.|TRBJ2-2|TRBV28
CASSLPQGSGELFF
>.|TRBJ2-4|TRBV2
CASSDRALDIQYF
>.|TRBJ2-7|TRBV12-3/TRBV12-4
CASRTKGTGADEQYF
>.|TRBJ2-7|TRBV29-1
CSAQRGEIYEQYF
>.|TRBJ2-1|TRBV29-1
CSVQPGQGSYNEQFF
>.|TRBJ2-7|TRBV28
CASRSYSYEQYF
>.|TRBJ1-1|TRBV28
CASRRTTGMNTEAFF
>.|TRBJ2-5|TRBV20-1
CSAVTENQETQYF
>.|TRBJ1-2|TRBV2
CASSEGQGPPVRF
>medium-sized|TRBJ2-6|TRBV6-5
CASKELLGANVLTF
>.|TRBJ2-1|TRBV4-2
CASTPEVVAGAYNERFF
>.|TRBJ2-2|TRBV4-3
CASSQFEGTGGYTGELFF
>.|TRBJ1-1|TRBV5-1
CASSLNRASNTEAFF
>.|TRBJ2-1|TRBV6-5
CASGSDLAGGYNEQFF
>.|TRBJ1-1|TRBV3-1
CASSLWAPGEGYGAFF
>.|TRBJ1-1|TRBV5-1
CASSPVSGNTEAFF
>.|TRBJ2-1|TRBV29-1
CSVVTGTGFYNEQFF
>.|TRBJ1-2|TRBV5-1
CASSPGTDGYTF
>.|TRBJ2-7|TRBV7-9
CASSPDSLASYEQYF
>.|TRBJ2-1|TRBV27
CASWGQGGEQFF
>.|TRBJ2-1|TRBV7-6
CASSLRGRGIWDEQFF
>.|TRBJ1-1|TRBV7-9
CASSFNGATEAFF
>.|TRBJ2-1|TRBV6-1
CASSGYGTSNEQFF
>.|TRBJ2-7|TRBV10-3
CAIRRDSSYEQYF
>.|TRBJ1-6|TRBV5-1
CASSLESGGRILPLHF
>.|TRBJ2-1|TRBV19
CASSITQGYNEQFF
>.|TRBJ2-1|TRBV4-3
CASSQDPAGSEYNEQFF
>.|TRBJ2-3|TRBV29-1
CSVPGTSTDTQYF
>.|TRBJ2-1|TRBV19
CASSGQGIGGSYNEQFF
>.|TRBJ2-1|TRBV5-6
CASSLWMTRGEQFF
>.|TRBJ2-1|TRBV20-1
CSAWTSGSLGINEQFF
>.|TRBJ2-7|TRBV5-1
CASTNGYEQYF
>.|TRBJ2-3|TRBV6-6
CASSYEGWAGETDTQYF
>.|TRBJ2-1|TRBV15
CATSREGVGNEQFF
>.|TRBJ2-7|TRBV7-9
CASSLTGGDYEQYF
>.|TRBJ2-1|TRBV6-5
CASSIRGYNEQFF
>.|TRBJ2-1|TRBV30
CAWSRTGYESDEQFF
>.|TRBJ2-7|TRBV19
CASTMGAGTTYEQYF
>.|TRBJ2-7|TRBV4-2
CASSQALSSGSYEQYF
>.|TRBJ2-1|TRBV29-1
CSVIALGEQFF
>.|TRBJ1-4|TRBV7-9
CASIGGRSEKLFF
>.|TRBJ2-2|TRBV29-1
CSVDRVNTGELFF
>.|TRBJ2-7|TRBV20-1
CSASELAGNTYEQYF
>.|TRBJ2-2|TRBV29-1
CSALSGGPTNTGELFF
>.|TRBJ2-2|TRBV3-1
CASSHRNTGELFF